Below are 15 T cell receptor beta chains sequenced from a single sample in a study of tumor-infiltrating lymphocytes in primary liver carcinoma. Without any cell sorting, roughly 18-34 mg of bulk tissue yielded co-extracted RNA and DNA. With a constant-region primer, TCR beta cDNA was made from approximately 520 ng of total RNA. Three nested multiplex PCR rounds, a slightly modified ARM-PCR, produced the libraries for TCR beta. Amplification in the first two PCR rounds was performed using TRBV1-TRBV30 forward primers and a C-beta reverse primer for roughly 10 cycles each. MiXCR, applied by TCRdb to the multiplex PCR reads, yields one record per CDR3 protein. The repertoire has 55,000 to 65,000 distinct CDR3 sequences, around 64% of them found once; the top ten carry around 50%. Sequenced material: liver tumor tissue from sampling region 2. Subset reported: tumor region T2, inferior pole. Receptors originate from a man aged 40-55 years with primary liver carcinoma and hepatitis B virus infection.

Worth noting for this clonotype: A much larger clonotype is one base distant, so this may be a read error. This likely comes from a read error, as the CDR3 has no conserved phenylalanine or tryptophan at its end. The J gene is TRBJ1-1, the V gene TRBV30, with TRBD1 matching over 7 bases. The CDR3 sequence is 19 residues long. The V gene end was trimmed by 7 bases and the J gene end by 4 bases; junction bases not matched to a gene: 27. Germline V gene data show CDR1 as GTSNPN and CDR2 as SVGIG (reference sequence). CDR3 in DNA: TGTGCCTTGATTCCGGGACAGTTGAAACTGAGGGCTCGAGGCACTGAAGCTTTCTTA. Translated, it gives CALIPGQLKLRARGTEAFL.

Worth noting for this clonotype: A junction end diverges from the germline sequence, so it may reflect a read error. The chain joins TRBV4-1 to TRBJ2-2, with D perhaps TRBD1 (7 bases). There are 18 residues in the CDR3. Germline CDR1 reads MGHRA; CDR2 reads YSYEKL. CDR3 nucleotides: TGCGACAGCAGCCAAGACAGCAGGGGGGCGTGGTACACCGGGGAGTTGTTTTTT. Its translation: CDSSQDSRGAWYTGELFF.

Points on this clonotype: This likely comes from a read error, as the CDR3 has no conserved phenylalanine or tryptophan at its end. This chain links TRBV18 with TRBJ1-5, with D unclear. The germline V gene has CDR1 KGHSH and CDR2 LQKENI. V lost 3 bases to trimming and J lost 3 bases, with 9 bases between them. CDR3 length: 14 residues. CDR3 sequence: CASSPSEYNQPQHY. The CDR3 coding sequence is TGTGCCAGCTCACCTTCAGAGTACAATCAGCCCCAGCATTAT.

A note on this clonotype: Just one base apart from a much larger clone, this may be a read error. The chain is built from TRBV7-9 and TRBJ2-3; D ambiguous. Germline lookup yields CDR1 SEHNR and CDR2 FQNEAQ (reference sequence). This CDR3 is 15 amino acids long. V gave up 3 bases and J gave up 2 bases, with 12 bases separating them. For the CDR3, the DNA is TGTGCCAGCAGCTTCGACACGCTTAACACAGATACGCAGTATTTT. Amino acid sequence: CASSFDTLNTDTQYF.

V usage is TRBV29-1 and J usage is TRBJ1-5; 7 nucleotides match TRBD1. The CDR3 is 14 residues long. Germline-derived CDR1 and CDR2 are SQVTM and ANQGSEA. The J segment lost 6 bases and the V segment lost 6 bases, leaving 11 bases of the junction unmatched. Here the CDR3 DNA reads TGCAGCGTAGCGACAGGGAGTATATGTCAGCCCCAGCATTTT. It yields the protein CSVATGSICQPQHF. The whole variable domain, filled in from reference TRBV29-1 and TRBJ1-5, reads SAVISQKPSRDICQRGTSLTIQCQVDSQVTMMFWYRQQPGQSLTLIATANQGSEATYESGFVIDKFPISRPNLTFSTLTVSNMSPEDSSIYLCSVATGSICQPQHFGDGTRLSIL.

This clonotype was observed a handful of times. Given a much more abundant clone one base away, this may be a read error. The V call is TRBV5-1, the J call TRBJ2-2; weak D call: TRBD2 (6 bases). CDR1 and CDR2 (germline): SGHRS, YFSETQ. The CDR3 totals 15 residues. V lost 5 bases, J lost 4 bases, and 15 bases lay in between. CDR3 sequence: CASRGPGDLTGELFF. The CDR3 DNA is TGCGCCAGCAGAGGGCCGGGAGACCTCACCGGGGAGCTGTTTTTT.

A word on this clonotype: A junction boundary mismatches the germline segment, possibly from a read error. This sequence joins TRBV7-9 and TRBJ2-1; D call uncertain. Germline lookup yields CDR1 SEHNR and CDR2 FQNEAQ (reference sequence). The CDR3 totals 15 residues. The CDR3 DNA reads as TGTGGCAGCAGTCACAGTTTATCCGAAAACAATGAGCAGTTCTTC. Protein product: CGSSHSLSENNEQFF.

This clonotype was seen repeatedly, ten times or more. This sequence joins TRBV11-2 and TRBJ2-3, with D unresolved. Trimming stripped 5 bases from V and 4 bases from J, with 13 bases between. Germline CDR1 is SGHAT and CDR2 is FQNNGV. The CDR3 consists of 14 residues. CDR3 sequence (DNA): TGTGCCAGCAGCCCCCCGGGCCGGGCAGATACGCAGTATTTT. Protein sequence: CASSPPGRADTQYF.

This clonotype was found many times. This chain links TRBV29-1 with TRBJ1-1; 8 bases are shared with TRBD1. Germline CDR1 is SQVTM and CDR2 is ANQGSEA. J was trimmed by 5 bases and V by 8 bases; bases with no gene match: 7. CDR3 size: 12 residues. The CDR3 sequence: CSLGTGMTEAFF. CDR3 DNA: TGCAGCCTGGGGACAGGCATGACTGAAGCTTTCTTT.

A note on this clonotype: At one end, the junction sequence differs from germline, possibly due to a read error. V and J are TRBV4-3 and TRBJ2-3; 11 bases are shared with TRBD2. Germline V gene data show CDR1 as LGHNA and CDR2 as YSLEER. The CDR3 is 19 amino acids. The CDR3 here is CASRQDVDRASGRWDTQYF. DNA for the CDR3: TGCGCCAGCAGACAAGATGTTGACAGGGCTAGCGGGAGGTGGGATACGCAGTATTTT.

The rearrangement links TRBV10-3 to TRBJ2-7; 7 bases agree with TRBD2. The germline V gene encodes CDR1 ENHRY and CDR2 SYGVKD. The CDR3 runs 19 residues. V shed 7 bases, J shed 0 bases, and the junction held 21 bases outside the gene matches. Here the CDR3 reads CAITKRSGLMGGFSYEQYF. Written as DNA, the CDR3 is TGTGCCATCACCAAACGATCGGGACTAATGGGAGGATTCTCCTACGAGCAGTACTTC.

Remarks on this clonotype: One junction end does not reproduce the germline sequence, and a read error may be involved. The chain uses TRBV4-1 and TRBJ1-2; TRBD1 matches 7 bases. This CDR3 is 14 amino acids long. Germline loops: CDR1 MGHRA, CDR2 YSYEKL. CDR3 sequence reads: CPSSQGGRNCGYTF. The DNA of the CDR3 is TGCCCCAGCAGCCAAGGGGGCAGGAACTGTGGCTACACCTTC.

Regarding this clonotype: In this CDR3 the conserved last residue, phenylalanine or tryptophan, is missing, so a read error is likely. The V gene is TRBV10-3, the J gene TRBJ1-5; no firm D call. This CDR3 is 14 amino acids long. The V end lost 1 base, the J end lost 9 bases, and 13 bases lay between the germline ends. The germline V gene encodes CDR1 ENHRY and CDR2 SYGVKD. CDR3 nucleotide sequence: TGTGCCATCAGTGAGTATGAGGGCGATTGGCCCCAGCATATT. It specifies CAISEYEGDWPQHI.

About this clonotype itself: A junction end diverges from the germline sequence, so it may reflect a read error. The chain employs TRBV6-5 and TRBJ2-1, with D possibly being TRBD2 (5 bases). CDR1 is MNHEY and CDR2 is SVGAGI in the germline V gene. The CDR3 totals 16 residues. DNA for the CDR3: TGTGCCAGCATTGATGGCGGGCGCAAATCCTACAATAAGCAGTTCTTC. This gives the protein CASIDGGRKSYNKQFF.

This clonotype occurred many times. The chain carries TRBV5-6 and TRBJ2-3; the D gene is possibly TRBD1 (6 bases). V dropped 4 bases and J dropped 2 bases, with 23 bases sitting between them. This CDR3 is built from 18 residues. Per the germline V gene, CDR1 is SGHDT and CDR2 is YYEEEE. Here the CDR3 reads CASSTMSRQGSFTDTQYF. CDR3 coding DNA: TGTGCCAGCAGCACCATGTCGAGGCAGGGGTCGTTCACAGATACGCAGTATTTT. Full variable domain (missing parts from reference TRBV5-6 and TRBJ2-3): DAGVTQSPTHLIKTRGQQVTLRCSPKSGHDTVSWYQQALGQGPQFIFQYYEEEERQRGNFPDRFSGHQFPNYSSELNVNALLLGDSALYLCASSTMSRQGSFTDTQYFGPGTRLTVL.